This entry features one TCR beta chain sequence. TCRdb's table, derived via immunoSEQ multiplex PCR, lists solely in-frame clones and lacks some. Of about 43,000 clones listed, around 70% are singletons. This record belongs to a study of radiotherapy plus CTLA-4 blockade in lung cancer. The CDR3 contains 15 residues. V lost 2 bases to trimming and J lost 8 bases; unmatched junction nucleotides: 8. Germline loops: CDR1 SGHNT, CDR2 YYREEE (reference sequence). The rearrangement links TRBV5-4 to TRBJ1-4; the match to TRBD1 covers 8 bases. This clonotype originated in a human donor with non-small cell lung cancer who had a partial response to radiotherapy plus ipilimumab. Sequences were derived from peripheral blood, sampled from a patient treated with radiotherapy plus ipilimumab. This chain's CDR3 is CASSFDRGASEKLFF. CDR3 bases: TGTGCCAGCAGCTTTGACAGGGGAGCTTCGGAAAAACTGTTTTTT.